The source of this T cell receptor beta chain is a study of shared clonotypes between healthy human individuals. TCRdb's table, derived via immunoSEQ multiplex PCR, lists solely in-frame clones and lacks some. The profile covers around 100,000 clones, with less than 75% appearing a single time and approximately 23% taken by the ten largest. V dropped 5 bases and J dropped 4 bases, with 12 bases sitting between them. CDR3 size: 13 residues. Germline-derived CDR1 and CDR2 are MNHNS and SASEGT. J is TRBJ2-7 and V is TRBV6-1; D gene unclear. The origin of this receptor is a woman between 25 and 40 years old in good health. The material sequenced was memory CD8+ T cells sorted from blood. Subset defined: CD45RO+ cells pooled with CCR7-negative TemRA cells. This CDR3 reads CASSSGTQYEQYF. DNA of the CDR3: TGTGCCAGCAGTTCCGGCACCCAATACGAGCAGTACTTC.